A single sample is the source of the 29 T cell receptor beta chains below, sequenced in a study of blood T cell repertoires in COVID-19. Some clones are missing from TCRdb's copy, which holds only in-frame ones; the method was immunoSEQ multiplex PCR. The sample holds 140,000 or so clones, roughly nine tenths seen once. Sequenced input: peripheral blood. The receptors were gathered from a human donor with COVID-19, enrolled during active disease. The donor label of this sample is uncertain.

A single count supports this clone. J is TRBJ2-1 and V is TRBV18; possible D gene TRBD2, 6 bases. Trimming left V 3 bases short and J 5 bases short, with 23 bases between. Germline V gene sequence: CDR1 KGHSH, CDR2 LQKENI. The CDR3 runs to 18 residues. CDR3 in DNA: TGTGCCAGCTCACCGTTTACAGACAGTAGCGGCGTTAACAATGAGCAGTTCTTC. It specifies CASSPFTDSSGVNNEQFF.

V usage is TRBV5-1 and J usage is TRBJ2-3; TRBD2 matches 16 bases. The junction had 9 bases not matched to a gene; V was cut back by 3 bases and J by 11 bases. The CDR3 has 16 residues. In germline, CDR1 is SGHRS, CDR2 YFSETQ. The CDR3 loop is CASSWGLAGGPGQQYF. CDR3 DNA sequence: TGCGCCAGCAGCTGGGGACTAGCGGGAGGGCCGGGGCAGCAGTATTTT.

This clone occurred many times. This sample also contains other DNA sequences that code for the same CDR3. The chain links TRBV9 to TRBJ2-7; D is possibly TRBD1 (5 bases). Per the germline V gene, CDR1 is SGDLS and CDR2 is YYNGEE. V lost 0 bases, J lost 0 bases, and 7 bases lay in between. CDR3 length equals 14 residues. The CDR3 DNA follows: TGTGCCAGCAGCGTAGGGGGCGACTCCTACGAGCAGTACTTC. Its translation: CASSVGGDSYEQYF. Full variable domain (missing parts from reference TRBV9 and TRBJ2-7): DSGVTQTPKHLITATGQRVTLRCSPRSGDLSVYWYQQSLDQGLQFLIQYYNGEERAKGNILERFSAQQFPDLHSELNLSSLELGDSALYFCASSVGGDSYEQYFGPGTRLTVT.

The rearrangement uses TRBV11-2 and TRBJ2-5; no reliable D call. Germline values: CDR1 SGHAT, CDR2 FQNNGV. This CDR3 contains 12 residues. V lost 5 bases and J 0 bases, leaving 4 bases between the germline ends. The CDR3 region has the DNA TGTGCCAGCAGCACTAACCAAGAGACCCAGTACTTC. Its protein is CASSTNQETQYF.

This chain connects TRBV11-3 to TRBJ1-6; D gene unclear. This CDR3 contains 16 residues. V was pared by 1 base and J by 10 bases, with 17 bases between. From germline, CDR1 is SGHNT and CDR2 YENEEA. The CDR3 sequence is CASSLVEAHPHSPLHF. In DNA form, the CDR3 reads TGTGCCAGCAGCTTAGTTGAGGCACACCCGCACTCACCCCTCCACTTT.

The chain combines TRBV9 with TRBJ1-1; possible D gene TRBD1, 5 bases. This CDR3 has 14 residues. The V end lost 4 bases, the J end lost 1 base, and 11 bases lay between the germline ends. Germline CDR1 reads SGDLS; CDR2 reads YYNGEE. The CDR3 nucleotides read TGTGCCAGCAGCTTACTTGGACAGAACACTGAAGCTTTCTTT. Translating it yields CASSLLGQNTEAFF.

The chain links TRBV9 to TRBJ2-7, with a possible D match to TRBD1 (5 bases). The CDR3 loop spans 13 amino acids. Germline CDR1 SGDLS, CDR2 YYNGEE. V gave up 2 bases and J gave up 3 bases, with 9 bases separating them. The CDR3 DNA reads as TGTGCCAGCAGCGTGGACAATTACTACGAGCAGTACTTC. Its protein product is CASSVDNYYEQYF.

The chain couples TRBV11-2 to TRBJ2-7; 7 nucleotides align to TRBD1. Germline V gene lookup returns CDR1 SGHAT and CDR2 FQNNGV. The CDR3 sequence is 13 residues long. The V and J ends lost 6 bases and 5 bases, in that order; junction bases with no gene match: 7. CDR3 region: CASSLDRLHEQYF. The CDR3 DNA is TGTGCCAGCAGTCTGGACAGGCTGCACGAGCAGTACTTC.

The rearrangement links TRBV27 to TRBJ1-4; weak D call: TRBD1 (5 bases). Germline V gives CDR1 MNHEY, CDR2 SMNVEV (reference sequence). The germline V and J ends were trimmed by 2 bases and 8 bases, with 9 bases remaining between them. The CDR3 has 13 amino acids. Here the CDR3 reads CASSLGAYEKLFF. As DNA, the CDR3 is TGTGCCAGCAGTTTAGGGGCTTACGAAAAACTGTTTTTT.

The V gene is TRBV20-1, the J gene TRBJ1-1; D possibly corresponds to TRBD1 (5 bases). Trimming removed 6 bases at V and 2 bases at J, with 7 bases between. Looked up from germline, CDR1 is DFQATT and CDR2 is SNEGSKA (reference sequence). CDR3 length equals 11 residues. The CDR3 region has the DNA TGCAGTGCCACAGGAAACACTGAAGCTTTCTTT. Amino acids: CSATGNTEAFF.

The chain uses TRBV16 and TRBJ1-3; D is ambiguous. The germline CDR1 and CDR2 sequences are KGHSY and FQNENV. The CDR3 consists of 15 residues. Trimming removed 2 bases from V and 3 bases from J, with 11 bases in between. The CDR3 nucleotides read TGTGCCAGCAGCCAACGGGGTTATGGTGGAAACACCATATATTTT. It encodes CASSQRGYGGNTIYF. Looking up the rest from reference TRBV16 and TRBJ1-3 gives the full variable domain: GEEVAQTPKHLVRGEGQKAKLYCAPIKGHSYVFWYQQVLKNEFKFLISFQNENVFDETGMPKERFSAKCLPNSPCSLEIQATKLEDSAVYFCASSQRGYGGNTIYFGEGSWLTVV.

CDR3 in DNA: TGTGCCATCAGTGGTGGACAGGGGACGGATTCACCCCTCCACTTT. Encoded protein: CAISGGQGTDSPLHF. The chain is built from TRBV10-3 and TRBJ1-6, with TRBD1 identical over 9 bases. V lost 4 bases to trimming and J lost 8 bases; unmatched junction nucleotides: 6. The CDR3 contains 15 residues. Germline CDR1 reads ENHRY; CDR2 reads SYGVKD.

CDR3 sequence: CASSDRVGLSTEAFF. CDR3 DNA sequence: TGTGCCAGCAGCGACAGGGTGGGGTTGAGCACTGAAGCTTTCTTT. The genes are TRBV9 and TRBJ1-1; D might be TRBD1 (6 bases). V lost 3 bases and J lost 4, with 16 bases in between. Germline V CDR1 and CDR2: SGDLS, YYNGEE. The CDR3 has 15 amino acids.

The chain is built from TRBV28 and TRBJ1-5; 8 bases fit TRBD1. Per the germline V gene, CDR1 is MDHEN and CDR2 is SYDVKM. The CDR3 has 17 residues. After removal of 6 bases from V and 2 bases from J, the junction contained 12 bases not matched to a gene. The CDR3 protein is CASRAQWTGRRNQPQHF. CDR3 DNA: TGTGCCAGCAGAGCGCAATGGACAGGGAGACGCAATCAGCCCCAGCATTTT.

This rearrangement joins TRBV19 to TRBJ1-2, with 7 bases aligning to TRBD1. CDR3 size: 17 residues. Germline V lookup: CDR1 LNHDA, CDR2 SQIVND (reference sequence). After removal of 6 bases from V and 4 bases from J, the junction contained 17 bases not matched to a gene. The CDR3 is CASSPGDSRAWVYGYTF. Here the CDR3 DNA reads TGTGCCAGTAGCCCGGGGGACAGTAGGGCCTGGGTCTATGGCTACACCTTC.

The chain employs TRBV7-9 and TRBJ2-3; the D gene is possibly TRBD1 (5 bases). V lost 3 bases, J lost 6 bases, and 16 bases lay in between. This CDR3 has 15 residues. Looked up from germline, CDR1 is SEHNR and CDR2 is FQNEAQ (reference sequence). As DNA, the CDR3 is TGTGCCAGCAGCTTCAGGGAATGGCAAACTGATACGCAGTATTTT. Its protein is CASSFREWQTDTQYF. The full variable domain, in which reference TRBV7-9 and TRBJ2-3 provide the parts outside the CDR3, is DTGVSQNPRHKITKRGQNVTFRCDPISEHNRLYWYRQTLGQGPEFLTYFQNEAQLEKSRLLSDRFSAERPKGSFSTLEIQRTEQGDSAMYLCASSFREWQTDTQYFGPGTRLTVL.

V and J are TRBV18 and TRBJ2-2; TRBD1 aligns across 10 bases. The CDR3 has 16 residues. V shed 6 bases, J shed 3 bases, and the junction held 7 bases outside the gene matches. CDR1 and CDR2 (germline): KGHSH, LQKENI. CDR3 coding DNA: TGTGCCAGCTCTCGGAGGACAGGGGGAGACACCGGGGAGCTGTTTTTT. Amino acids: CASSRRTGGDTGELFF.

CDR3 DNA: TGTGCCACCAGTGACTCCGGAGGGGCGACTAATCAGCCCCAGCATTTT. Amino acid sequence: CATSDSGGATNQPQHF. The gene calls are TRBV24-1 and TRBJ1-5; D perhaps matches TRBD1 (5 bases). V shed 4 bases and J shed 4 bases, with 16 bases lying between them. CDR3 length: 16 residues. Germline CDR1 and CDR2: KGHDR and SFDVKD.

As for this clone: The identical CDR3 is also encoded by other nucleotide sequences in the sample. The chain is built from TRBV11-3 and TRBJ2-5, with D uncertain. CDR1 and CDR2 from the germline V gene are SGHNT and YENEEA. This CDR3 contains 11 residues. Trimming removed 2 bases at V and 5 bases at J, with 3 bases between. The CDR3 DNA is TGTGCCAGCAGCTTACGGGAGACCCAGTACTTC. Its protein is CASSLRETQYF.

V gene TRBV9 combines with J gene TRBJ2-1; D remains ambiguous. Per germline, CDR1 SGDLS and CDR2 YYNGEE. The V gene lost 1 base and the J gene lost 9 bases, with 14 bases spanning the gap. This CDR3 is 14 amino acids long. The CDR3 nucleotides are TGTGCCAGCAGCGTAAGGCTCGAGGCGAGTGAGCAGTTCTTC. It yields the protein CASSVRLEASEQFF. Supplemented by reference TRBV9 and TRBJ2-1, the full variable domain reads DSGVTQTPKHLITATGQRVTLRCSPRSGDLSVYWYQQSLDQGLQFLIQYYNGEERAKGNILERFSAQQFPDLHSELNLSSLELGDSALYFCASSVRLEASEQFFGPGTRLTVL.

The chain combines TRBV4-1 with TRBJ1-2; unclear D gene. This CDR3 spans 12 amino acids. The germline V gene has CDR1 MGHRA and CDR2 YSYEKL. Trimming removed 1 base from V and 8 bases from J, with 8 bases in between. The CDR3 loop is CASSQGREGYTF. The CDR3 DNA follows: TGCGCCAGCAGCCAAGGTAGAGAAGGCTACACCTTC.

The rearrangement uses TRBV5-1 and TRBJ1-1, with D hard to call. Per germline, CDR1 SGHRS and CDR2 YFSETQ. This CDR3 has 14 residues. Trimming cost V 2 bases and J 6 bases, with 14 bases left between them. CDR3 protein: CASSLRTAEPEAFF. Here the CDR3 DNA reads TGCGCCAGCAGCTTAAGAACAGCAGAACCTGAAGCTTTCTTT.

The chain carries TRBV9 and TRBJ2-7, with D uncertain. The CDR3 has 15 residues. In germline, CDR1 is SGDLS, CDR2 YYNGEE. V was cut by 0 bases and J by 5 bases, with 15 bases left in between. CDR3 DNA: TGTGCCAGCAGCGTAGGAGGCAGTCTGGTAAACGAGCAGTACTTC. Translated, it gives CASSVGGSLVNEQYF.

The rearrangement uses TRBV18 and TRBJ2-1; TRBD2 might be the D (7 bases). CDR3 size: 15 residues. Germline-derived CDR1 and CDR2 are KGHSH and LQKENI. The V and J ends lost 4 bases and 9 bases respectively, with 19 bases between them. CDR3 nucleotide sequence: TGTGCCAGCTCACGGCTTCGGGGGGCCGGGGGTGAGCAGTTCTTC. Protein sequence: CASSRLRGAGGEQFF.

The rearrangement joins TRBV7-9 to TRBJ2-7, with 9 bases lining up with TRBD1. V shed 4 bases and J 0 bases; nucleotides not matched to a gene: 4. There are 15 residues in the CDR3. Germline CDR1 and CDR2: SEHNR and FQNEAQ (reference sequence). CDR3 amino acids: CASSYGQGSSYEQYF. The CDR3 DNA sequence: TGTGCCAGCAGCTACGGACAGGGGAGCTCCTACGAGCAGTACTTC.

The V and J genes are TRBV28 and TRBJ2-1; 7 bases are shared with TRBD2. CDR1 and CDR2 (germline): MDHEN, SYDVKM. The CDR3 is 13 amino acids. The trim removed 8 bases at V and 1 base at J, leaving 2 bases unmatched. CDR3 sequence: CASERDSYNEQFF. CDR3 DNA sequence: TGTGCCAGCGAGCGGGATTCCTACAATGAGCAGTTCTTC.

This chain uses TRBV28 with TRBJ1-5; D gene uncertain. Germline V gene data show CDR1 as MDHEN and CDR2 as SYDVKM. Trimming left V 2 bases short and J 5 bases short, with 16 bases between. The CDR3 totals 16 residues. Here the CDR3 DNA reads TGTGCCAGCAGTTTACAATCGGCTCCCCGGGATCAGCCCCAGCATTTT. Its translation is CASSLQSAPRDQPQHF.

The V gene is TRBV7-9, the J gene TRBJ1-2, with D possibly matching TRBD1 (6 bases). The CDR3 totals 13 residues. Trimming shortened V by 5 bases and J by 4 bases, and 11 bases separated the two germline ends. CDR1 and CDR2 (germline): SEHNR, FQNEAQ (reference sequence). CDR3 sequence (DNA): TGTGCCAGCAGCACCGGGACACTCTATGGCTACACCTTC. Protein product: CASSTGTLYGYTF.

The chain carries TRBV3-1 (or the pseudogene TRBV3-2) and TRBJ1-1, with D tentatively TRBD1 (5 bases). The germline V gene encodes CDR1 LGHDT and CDR2 YNNKEL (reference sequence). Trimming took off 5 bases at V and 5 bases at J, with 15 bases between the two ends. The CDR3 length is 14 residues. The CDR3 DNA reads TGTGCCAGCAGCGGGGCGGATAAGAGGACTGAAGCTTTCTTT. Translating it yields CASSGADKRTEAFF.